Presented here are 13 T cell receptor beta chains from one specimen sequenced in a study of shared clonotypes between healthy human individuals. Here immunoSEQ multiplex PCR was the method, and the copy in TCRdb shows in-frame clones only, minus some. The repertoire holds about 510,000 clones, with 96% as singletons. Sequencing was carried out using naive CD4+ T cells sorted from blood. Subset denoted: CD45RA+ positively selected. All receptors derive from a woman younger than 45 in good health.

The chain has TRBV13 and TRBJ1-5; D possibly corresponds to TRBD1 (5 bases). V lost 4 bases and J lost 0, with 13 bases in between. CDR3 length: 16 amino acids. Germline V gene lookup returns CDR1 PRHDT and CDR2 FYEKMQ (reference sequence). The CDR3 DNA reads TGTGCCAGCAGCTCCACAGGAATAGATAGCAATCAGCCCCAGCATTTT. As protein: CASSSTGIDSNQPQHF.

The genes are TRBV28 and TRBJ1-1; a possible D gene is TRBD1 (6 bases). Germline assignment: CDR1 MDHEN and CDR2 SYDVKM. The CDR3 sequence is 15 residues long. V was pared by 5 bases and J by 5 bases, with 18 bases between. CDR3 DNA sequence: TGTGCCAGCAGTCCAAGGGGCCGGGGGCAGACTGAAGCTTTCTTT. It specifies CASSPRGRGQTEAFF.

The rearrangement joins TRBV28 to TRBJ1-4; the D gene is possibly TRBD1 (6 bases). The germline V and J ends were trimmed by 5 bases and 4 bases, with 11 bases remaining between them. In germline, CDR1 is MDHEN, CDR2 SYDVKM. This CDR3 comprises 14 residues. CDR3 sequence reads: CASSPGDLNEKLFF. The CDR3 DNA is TGTGCCAGCAGTCCAGGGGACCTTAATGAAAAACTGTTTTTT.

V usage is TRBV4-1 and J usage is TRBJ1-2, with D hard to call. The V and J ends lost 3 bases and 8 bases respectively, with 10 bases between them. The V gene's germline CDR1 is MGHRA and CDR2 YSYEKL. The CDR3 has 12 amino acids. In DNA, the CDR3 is TGCGCCAGCAGCCAGGCTAACAGAGGCTACACCTTC. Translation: CASSQANRGYTF.

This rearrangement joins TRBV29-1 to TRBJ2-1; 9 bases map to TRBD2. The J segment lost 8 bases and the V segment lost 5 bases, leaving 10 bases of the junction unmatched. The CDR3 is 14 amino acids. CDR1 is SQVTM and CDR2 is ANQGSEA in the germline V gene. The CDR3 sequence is CSVLPGLAPDEQFF. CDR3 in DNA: TGCAGCGTTTTACCGGGACTAGCCCCAGATGAGCAGTTCTTC.

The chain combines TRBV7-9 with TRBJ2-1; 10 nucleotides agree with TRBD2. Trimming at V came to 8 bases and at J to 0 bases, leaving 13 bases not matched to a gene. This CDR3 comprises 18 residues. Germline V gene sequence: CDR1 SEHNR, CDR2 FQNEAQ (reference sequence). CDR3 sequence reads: CASPPRGSSGSSYNEQFF. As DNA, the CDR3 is TGTGCCAGCCCCCCAAGGGGGTCTAGCGGGAGCTCCTACAATGAGCAGTTCTTC.

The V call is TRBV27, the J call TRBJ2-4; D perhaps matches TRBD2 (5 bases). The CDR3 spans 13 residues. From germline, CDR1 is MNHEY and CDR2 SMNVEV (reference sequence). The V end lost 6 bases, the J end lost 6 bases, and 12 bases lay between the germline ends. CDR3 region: CASSSGSGNIQYF. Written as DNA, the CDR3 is TGTGCCAGCAGCTCGGGGTCTGGAAACATTCAGTACTTC.

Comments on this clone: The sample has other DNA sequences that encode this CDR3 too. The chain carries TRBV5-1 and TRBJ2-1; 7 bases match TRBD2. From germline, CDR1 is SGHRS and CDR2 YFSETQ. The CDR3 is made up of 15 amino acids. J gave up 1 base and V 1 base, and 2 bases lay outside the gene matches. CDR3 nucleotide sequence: TGCGCCAGCAGCTTGTCTAGCGGATCCTACAATGAGCAGTTCTTC. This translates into CASSLSSGSYNEQFF.

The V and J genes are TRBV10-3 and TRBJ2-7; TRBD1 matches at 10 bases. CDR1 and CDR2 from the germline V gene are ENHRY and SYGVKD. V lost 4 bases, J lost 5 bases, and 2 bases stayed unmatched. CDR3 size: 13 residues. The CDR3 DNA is TGTGCCATCAGTGCCGGGACAGGGGACGAGCAGTACTTC. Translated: CAISAGTGDEQYF.

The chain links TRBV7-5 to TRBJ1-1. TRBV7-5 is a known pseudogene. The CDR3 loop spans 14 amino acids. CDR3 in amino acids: CVRSGRTENTEAFF. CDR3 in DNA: TGTGTCAGAAGCGGCCGGACGGAGAACACTGAAGCTTTCTTT.

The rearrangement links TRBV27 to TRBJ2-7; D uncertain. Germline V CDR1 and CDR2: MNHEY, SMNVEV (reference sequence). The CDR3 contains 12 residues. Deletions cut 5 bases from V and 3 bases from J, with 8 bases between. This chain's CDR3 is CASSLNRYEQYF. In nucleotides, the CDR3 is TGTGCCAGCAGTCTTAATCGCTACGAGCAGTACTTC.

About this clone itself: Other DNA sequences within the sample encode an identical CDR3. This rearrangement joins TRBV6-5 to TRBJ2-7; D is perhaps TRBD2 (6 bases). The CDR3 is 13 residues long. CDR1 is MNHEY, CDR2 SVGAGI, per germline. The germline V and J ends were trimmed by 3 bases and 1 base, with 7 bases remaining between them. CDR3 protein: CASSYRGSYEQYF. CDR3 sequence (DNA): TGTGCCAGCAGTTATCGGGGGTCCTACGAGCAGTACTTC.

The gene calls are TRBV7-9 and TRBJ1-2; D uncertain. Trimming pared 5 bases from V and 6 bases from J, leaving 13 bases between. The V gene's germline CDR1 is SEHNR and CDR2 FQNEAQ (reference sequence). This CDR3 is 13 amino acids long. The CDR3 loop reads CASSREGRNGYTF. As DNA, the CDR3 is TGTGCCAGCAGCCGGGAGGGTAGGAATGGCTACACCTTC.